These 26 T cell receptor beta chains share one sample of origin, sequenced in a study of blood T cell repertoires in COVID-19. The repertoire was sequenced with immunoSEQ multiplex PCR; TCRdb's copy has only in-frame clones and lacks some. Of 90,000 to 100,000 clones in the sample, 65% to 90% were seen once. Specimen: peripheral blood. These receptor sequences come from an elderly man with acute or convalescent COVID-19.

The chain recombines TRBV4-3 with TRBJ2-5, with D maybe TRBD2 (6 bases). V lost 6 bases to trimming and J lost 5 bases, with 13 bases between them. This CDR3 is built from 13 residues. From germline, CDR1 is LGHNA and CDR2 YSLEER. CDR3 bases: TGCGCCAGCAGTACGGGAGTGGGGGAGACCCAGTACTTC. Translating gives CASSTGVGETQYF.

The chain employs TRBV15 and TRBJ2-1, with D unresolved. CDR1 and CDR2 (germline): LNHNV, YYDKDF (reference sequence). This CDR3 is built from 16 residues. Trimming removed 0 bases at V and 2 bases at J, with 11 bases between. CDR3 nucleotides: TGTGCCACCAGCAGAGATCTGGTCACTACCTACAATGAGCAGTTCTTC. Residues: CATSRDLVTTYNEQFF.

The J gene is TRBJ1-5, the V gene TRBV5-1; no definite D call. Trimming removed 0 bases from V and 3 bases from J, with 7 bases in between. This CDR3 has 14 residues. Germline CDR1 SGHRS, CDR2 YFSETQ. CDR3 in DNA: TGCGCCAGCAGCTTGGGAGGTCTCAATCAGCCCCAGCATTTT. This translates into CASSLGGLNQPQHF.

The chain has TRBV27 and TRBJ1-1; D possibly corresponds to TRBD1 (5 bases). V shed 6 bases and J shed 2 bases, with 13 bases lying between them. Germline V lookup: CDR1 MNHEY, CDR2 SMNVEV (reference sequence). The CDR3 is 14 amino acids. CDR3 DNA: TGTGCCAGCAGCATCAACCAGGGAAACACTGAAGCTTTCTTT. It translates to CASSINQGNTEAFF.

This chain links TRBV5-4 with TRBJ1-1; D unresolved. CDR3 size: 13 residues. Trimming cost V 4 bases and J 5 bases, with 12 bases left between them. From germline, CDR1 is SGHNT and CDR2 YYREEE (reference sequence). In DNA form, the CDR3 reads TGTGCCAGCAGCCTAAACCCGGGGACTGAAGCTTTCTTT. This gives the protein CASSLNPGTEAFF.

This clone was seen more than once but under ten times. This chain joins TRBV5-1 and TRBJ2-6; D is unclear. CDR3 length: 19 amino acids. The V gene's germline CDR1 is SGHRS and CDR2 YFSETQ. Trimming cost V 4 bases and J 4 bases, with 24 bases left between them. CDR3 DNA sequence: TGCGCCAGCAGCCAGCGTGATGGGTCATATCTCTCCGGGGCCAACGTCCTGACTTTC. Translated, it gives CASSQRDGSYLSGANVLTF.

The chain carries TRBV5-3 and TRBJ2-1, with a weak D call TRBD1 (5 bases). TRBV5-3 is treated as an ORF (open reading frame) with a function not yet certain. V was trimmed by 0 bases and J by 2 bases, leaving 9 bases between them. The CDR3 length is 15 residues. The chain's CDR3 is CARSLAGYPYNEQFF. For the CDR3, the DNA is TGTGCCAGAAGCTTGGCAGGGTACCCCTACAATGAGCAGTTCTTC.

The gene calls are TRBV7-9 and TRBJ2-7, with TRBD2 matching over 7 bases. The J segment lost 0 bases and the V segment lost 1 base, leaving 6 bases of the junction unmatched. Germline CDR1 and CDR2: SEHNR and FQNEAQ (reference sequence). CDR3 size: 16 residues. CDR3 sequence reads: CASSLGVGGSSYEQYF. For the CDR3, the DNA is TGTGCCAGCAGCTTAGGGGTGGGAGGGAGCTCCTACGAGCAGTACTTC.

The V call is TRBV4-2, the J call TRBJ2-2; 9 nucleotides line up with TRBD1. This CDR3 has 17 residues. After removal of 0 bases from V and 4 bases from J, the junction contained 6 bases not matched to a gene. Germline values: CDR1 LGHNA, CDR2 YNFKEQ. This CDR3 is CASSQDNGQGTTGELFF. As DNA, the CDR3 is TGTGCCAGCAGCCAAGATAACGGACAGGGGACCACCGGGGAGCTGTTTTTT.

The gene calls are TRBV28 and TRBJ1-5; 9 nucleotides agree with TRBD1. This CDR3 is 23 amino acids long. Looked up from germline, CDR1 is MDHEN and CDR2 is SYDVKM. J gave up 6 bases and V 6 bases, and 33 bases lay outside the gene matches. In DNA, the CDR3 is TGTGCCAGCAGCTCACTACCCGGACAGGGGAGGTCAGCTACCCCCAAGCTCGGTCAGCCCCAGCATTTT. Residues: CASSSLPGQGRSATPKLGQPQHF.

The DNA of the CDR3 is TGTGCCATCAGTGAATGGGGAGGGGCTCAAGAGACCCAGTACTTC. Its translation is CAISEWGGAQETQYF. The gene calls are TRBV10-3 and TRBJ2-5, with 7 bases lining up with TRBD2. The CDR3 totals 15 residues. The V and J ends lost 3 bases and 2 bases, in that order; junction bases with no gene match: 6. CDR1 and CDR2 (germline): ENHRY, SYGVKD.

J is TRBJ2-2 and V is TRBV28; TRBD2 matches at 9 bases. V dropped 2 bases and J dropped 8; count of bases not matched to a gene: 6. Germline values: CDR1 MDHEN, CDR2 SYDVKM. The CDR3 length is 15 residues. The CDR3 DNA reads TGTGCCAGCAGTTTAGCGGGAGGGCCGAGGGGGGAGCTGTTTTTT. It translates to CASSLAGGPRGELFF.

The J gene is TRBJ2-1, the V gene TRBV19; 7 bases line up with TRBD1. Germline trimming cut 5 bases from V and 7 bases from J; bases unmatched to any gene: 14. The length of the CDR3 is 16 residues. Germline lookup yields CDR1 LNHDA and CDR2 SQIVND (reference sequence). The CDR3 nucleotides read TGTGCCAGTAGTCGACTTAAAGGGGGCGCAGGGAATGAGCAGTTCTTC. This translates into CASSRLKGGAGNEQFF. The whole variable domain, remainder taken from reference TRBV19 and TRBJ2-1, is DGGITQSPKYLFRKEGQNVTLSCEQNLNHDAMYWYRQDPGQGLRLIYYSQIVNDFQKGDIAEGYSVSREKKESFPLTVTSAQKNPTAFYLCASSRLKGGAGNEQFFGPGTRLTVL.

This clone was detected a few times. CDR3 loop: CASSIPTTGGVGYTF. CDR3 DNA sequence: TGTGCCAGCTCAATTCCTACGACAGGGGGGGTTGGCTACACCTTC. The rearrangement joins TRBV28 to TRBJ1-2, with TRBD1 matching over 9 bases. The junction had 14 bases not matched to a gene; V was cut back by 8 bases and J by 7 bases. The CDR3 covers 15 residues. In germline, CDR1 is MDHEN, CDR2 SYDVKM.

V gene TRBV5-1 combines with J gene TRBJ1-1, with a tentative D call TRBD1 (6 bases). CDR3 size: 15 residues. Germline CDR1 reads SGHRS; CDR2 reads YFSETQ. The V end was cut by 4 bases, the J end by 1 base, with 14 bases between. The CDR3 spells CASSLGGAKNTEAFF. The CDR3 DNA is TGCGCCAGCAGCCTTGGGGGGGCGAAGAACACTGAAGCTTTCTTT.

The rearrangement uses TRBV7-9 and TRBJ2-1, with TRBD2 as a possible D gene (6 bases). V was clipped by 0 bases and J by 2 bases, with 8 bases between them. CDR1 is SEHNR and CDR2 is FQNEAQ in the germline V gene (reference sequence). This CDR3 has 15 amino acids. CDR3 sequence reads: CASSLAGTPYNEQFF. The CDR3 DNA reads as TGTGCCAGCAGCTTAGCGGGGACTCCCTACAATGAGCAGTTCTTC.

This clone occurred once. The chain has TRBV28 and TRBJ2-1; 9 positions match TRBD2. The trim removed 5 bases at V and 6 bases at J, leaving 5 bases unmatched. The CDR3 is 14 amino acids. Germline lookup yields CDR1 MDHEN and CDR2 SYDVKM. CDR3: CASSPSGISNEQFF. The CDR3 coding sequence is TGTGCCAGCAGTCCTAGCGGGATCTCCAATGAGCAGTTCTTC.

The CDR3 DNA reads TGTGCCAGCAGCCAGACACCGGAATATGGCTACACCTTC. It translates to CASSQTPEYGYTF. The V call is TRBV9, the J call TRBJ1-2; D unresolved. The CDR3 runs 13 residues. V dropped 4 bases and J dropped 5 bases, with 12 bases sitting between them. Germline CDR1 and CDR2: SGDLS and YYNGEE.

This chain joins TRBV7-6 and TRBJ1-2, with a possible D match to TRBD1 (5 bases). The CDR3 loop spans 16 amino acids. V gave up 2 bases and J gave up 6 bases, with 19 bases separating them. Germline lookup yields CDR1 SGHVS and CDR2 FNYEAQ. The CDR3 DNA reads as TGTGCCAGCAGCTTAATTGGAGGACGGGGGTCGGATGGCTACACCTTC. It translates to CASSLIGGRGSDGYTF.

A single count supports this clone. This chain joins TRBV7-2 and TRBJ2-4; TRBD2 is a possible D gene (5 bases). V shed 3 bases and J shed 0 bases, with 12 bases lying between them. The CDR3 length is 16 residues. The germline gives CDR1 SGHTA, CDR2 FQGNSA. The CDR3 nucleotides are TGTGCCAGCAGCTTGGGCGGGCTTCTAGCCAAAAACATTCAGTACTTC. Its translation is CASSLGGLLAKNIQYF.

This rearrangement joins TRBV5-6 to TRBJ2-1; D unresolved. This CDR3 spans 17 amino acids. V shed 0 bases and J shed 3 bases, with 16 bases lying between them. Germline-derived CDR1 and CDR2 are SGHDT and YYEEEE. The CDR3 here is CASSLVVGPLNYNEQFF. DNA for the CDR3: TGTGCCAGCAGCTTGGTTGTGGGCCCACTGAACTACAATGAGCAGTTCTTC.

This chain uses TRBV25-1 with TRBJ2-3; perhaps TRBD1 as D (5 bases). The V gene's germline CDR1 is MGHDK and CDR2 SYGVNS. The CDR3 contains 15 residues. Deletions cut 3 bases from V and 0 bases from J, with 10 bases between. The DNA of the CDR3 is TGTGCCAGCAGTGAGGGGCCAGCGAGCACAGATACGCAGTATTTT. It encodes CASSEGPASTDTQYF.

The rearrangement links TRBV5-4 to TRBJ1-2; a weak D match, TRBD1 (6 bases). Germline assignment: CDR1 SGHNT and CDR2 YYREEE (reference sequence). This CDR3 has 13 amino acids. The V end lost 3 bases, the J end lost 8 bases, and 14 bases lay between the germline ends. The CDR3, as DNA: TGTGCCAGCAGCTCACAGGGTGGGAGAGGCTACACCTTC. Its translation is CASSSQGGRGYTF.

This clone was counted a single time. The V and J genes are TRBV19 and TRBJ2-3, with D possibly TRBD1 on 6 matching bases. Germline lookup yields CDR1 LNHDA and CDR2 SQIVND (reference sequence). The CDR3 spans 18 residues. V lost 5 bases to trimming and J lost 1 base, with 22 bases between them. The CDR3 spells CASSPYSTGSKGTDTQYF. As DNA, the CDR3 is TGTGCCAGTAGTCCCTATTCAACAGGGTCGAAGGGCACAGATACGCAGTATTTT.

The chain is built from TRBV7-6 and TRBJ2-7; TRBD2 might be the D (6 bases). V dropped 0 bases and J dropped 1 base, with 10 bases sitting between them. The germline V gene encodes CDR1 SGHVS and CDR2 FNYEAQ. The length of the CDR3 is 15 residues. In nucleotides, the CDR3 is TGTGCCAGCAGCTTAGCGGGCGGGGCTTCCTACGAGCAGTACTTC. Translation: CASSLAGGASYEQYF.

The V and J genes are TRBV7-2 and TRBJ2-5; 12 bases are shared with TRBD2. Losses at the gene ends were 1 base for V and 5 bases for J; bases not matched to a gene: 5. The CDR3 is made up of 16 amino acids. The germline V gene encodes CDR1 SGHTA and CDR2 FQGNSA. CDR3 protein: CASSLVGLAGGETQYF. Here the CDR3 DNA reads TGTGCCAGCAGCTTAGTAGGGCTAGCGGGAGGGGAGACCCAGTACTTC. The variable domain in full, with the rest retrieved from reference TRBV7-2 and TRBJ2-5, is GAGVSQSPSNKVTEKGKDVELRCDPISGHTALYWYRQSLGQGLEFLIYFQGNSAPDKSGLPSDRFSAERTGGSVSTLTIQRTQQEDSAVYLCASSLVGLAGGETQYFGPGTRLLVL.